Listed below are T cell receptor beta chains from one sample, sequenced in a study of blood T cell repertoires in COVID-19. The repertoire was sequenced with immunoSEQ multiplex PCR; TCRdb's copy has only in-frame clones and lacks some. Of around 150,000 clones listed, 85% are singletons. The sequenced material came from PBMCs or T cells enriched from blood (not recorded which). The source is a woman between 35 and 50 years old who had recovered from COVID-19. Each CDR3 is given with its conserved first and last residue. Each record gives: V gene, clone size, J gene, D gene, CDR3 DNA, CDR3 protein. D genes are given only for firm matches. Clone size, where shown, is once, few, many, or a class for clones that have expanded.

V: TRBV11-3
size: -
J: TRBJ2-2
D: TRBD1
DNA: TGTGCCAGCAGCTTAGGACAGGGGGGGAACACCGGGGAGCTGTTTTTT
CDR3: CASSLGQGGNTGELFF

V: TRBV5-6
size: -
J: TRBJ1-1
D: -
DNA: TGTGCCAGCAGCTTTATGACTGGATTAGGGGTAACTGAAGCTTTCTTT
CDR3: CASSFMTGLGVTEAFF

V: TRBV5-1
size: once
J: TRBJ2-7
D: -
DNA: TGCGCCAGCAGTATTGAGGGATCTCTAGACGAGCAGTACTTC
CDR3: CASSIEGSLDEQYF

V: TRBV7-9
size: few
J: TRBJ2-7
D: -
DNA: TGTGCCAGCAGACTGGGGGCGGACGGGTTGGGAGCCGAGCAGTACTTC
CDR3: CASRLGADGLGAEQYF

V: TRBV18
size: few
J: TRBJ2-4
D: -
DNA: TGTGCCAGCTCATTAGGACACAGCAAAAACATTCAGTACTTC
CDR3: CASSLGHSKNIQYF

V: TRBV10-3
size: -
J: TRBJ1-2
D: -
DNA: TGTGCCATCAGTGAGTCGAGGGAACAGACCTATGGCTACACCTTC
CDR3: CAISESREQTYGYTF

V: TRBV19
size: -
J: TRBJ1-5
D: -
DNA: TGTGCCAGTAGTCCCCACCCCGGGTCCCATAGCAATCAGCCCCAGCATTTT
CDR3: CASSPHPGSHSNQPQHF

V: TRBV10-3
size: once
J: TRBJ2-3
D: -
DNA: TGTGCCATCAGTGAGCTTGACTACTTCGGGCAGTATTTT
CDR3: CAISELDYFGQYF

V: TRBV19
size: -
J: TRBJ2-1
D: -
DNA: TGTGCCAGCTCGCTTTGGGGGGAGAGCTCCTACAATGAGCAGTTCTTC
CDR3: CASSLWGESSYNEQFF

V: TRBV5-6
size: -
J: TRBJ1-3
D: TRBD1
DNA: TGTGCCAGCAGCTGGGACAGGGGTTCTGGAAACACCATATATTTT
CDR3: CASSWDRGSGNTIYF

V: TRBV27
size: -
J: TRBJ2-7
D: TRBD1
DNA: TGTGCCAGCACCACTACAGGGGGCGGGAGCGAGCAGTACTTC
CDR3: CASTTTGGGSEQYF

V: TRBV11-2
size: -
J: TRBJ1-1
D: TRBD1
DNA: TGTGCCAGCAGCTTCTGGACAGGGGCTTCTGAAGCTTTCTTT
CDR3: CASSFWTGASEAFF

V: TRBV6-1
size: -
J: TRBJ1-1
D: TRBD1
DNA: TGTGCCAGCAGTGAACGGGACAGGGGCTCTGAAGCTTTCTTT
CDR3: CASSERDRGSEAFF

V: TRBV5-8
size: -
J: TRBJ2-1
D: TRBD1
DNA: TGTGCCAGCAGCTACGGGACAGGCCCCGACAATGAGCAGTTCTTC
CDR3: CASSYGTGPDNEQFF

V: TRBV7-9
size: -
J: TRBJ2-1
D: -
DNA: TGTGCCAGCAGGTACAGGGATCCTGAGCAGTTCTTC
CDR3: CASRYRDPEQFF

V: TRBV9
size: -
J: TRBJ2-1
D: -
DNA: TGTGCCAGCAGCATTGGGGGGGACACTTACAATGAGCAGTTCTTC
CDR3: CASSIGGDTYNEQFF

V: TRBV10-3
size: few
J: TRBJ1-5
D: -
DNA: TGTGCCATCAGTGATCTGCAGGGTAATCAGCCCCAGCATTTT
CDR3: CAISDLQGNQPQHF

V: TRBV5-1
size: -
J: TRBJ2-1
D: TRBD2
DNA: TGCGCCAGCAGCTTGGAGGCTAGCGGGAGGTTCTACAATGAGCAGTTCTTC
CDR3: CASSLEASGRFYNEQFF

V: TRBV2
size: -
J: TRBJ2-5
D: TRBD1
DNA: TGTGCCAGCGGACAGGAGACACAAGAGACCCAGTACTTC
CDR3: CASGQETQETQYF

V: TRBV7-8
size: once
J: TRBJ2-7
D: -
DNA: TGTGCCAGCAGCTTACCCGGTTACCTCACCCGCAGGAACTCCTACGAGCAGTACTTC
CDR3: CASSLPGYLTRRNSYEQYF

V: TRBV19
size: -
J: TRBJ1-1
D: -
DNA: TGTGCCAGTAGTATAGGTGGGCCTGGGACTGAAGCTTTCTTT
CDR3: CASSIGGPGTEAFF

V: TRBV2
size: once
J: TRBJ1-2
D: -
DNA: TGTGCCAGCAGTGACCCCACTGGAGGTGCTAACTATGGCTACACCTTC
CDR3: CASSDPTGGANYGYTF

V: TRBV5-4
size: few
J: TRBJ1-4
D: -
DNA: TGTGCCAGCAGTAAGAGGTCCGGATCTGCAACTAATGAAAAACTGTTTTTT
CDR3: CASSKRSGSATNEKLFF

V: TRBV10-3
size: -
J: TRBJ1-1
D: TRBD1
DNA: TGTGCCATCAGTGACCTCGGGACAGCCACTGAAGCTTTCTTT
CDR3: CAISDLGTATEAFF

V: TRBV7-8
size: -
J: TRBJ1-4
D: -
DNA: TGTGCCAGCAGCCCCGGACAGTTTGCAACTAATGAAAAACTGTTTTTT
CDR3: CASSPGQFATNEKLFF

V: TRBV9
size: -
J: TRBJ2-1
D: TRBD1
DNA: TGTGCCAGCAGCCTTGACAGGGGAACCTACAATGAGCAGTTCTTC
CDR3: CASSLDRGTYNEQFF

V: TRBV19
size: once
J: TRBJ1-1
D: TRBD1
DNA: TGTGCCAGTAGTATCACAGGGGAAGCGGCTGAAGCTTTCTTT
CDR3: CASSITGEAAEAFF

V: TRBV27
size: -
J: TRBJ2-7
D: -
DNA: TGTGCCAGCAGTTTATCGGGCAGGGCTCCCTACGAGCAGTACTTC
CDR3: CASSLSGRAPYEQYF

V: TRBV5-5
size: once
J: TRBJ1-2
D: TRBD1
DNA: TGTGCCAGCAGCTCAGCTCCGGACAGGACGATTGGCTACACCTTC
CDR3: CASSSAPDRTIGYTF

V: TRBV11-1
size: -
J: TRBJ2-1
D: TRBD2
DNA: TGTGCCAGCAGCTTAACTAGCGGTAATGAGCAGTTCTTC
CDR3: CASSLTSGNEQFF

V: TRBV9
size: -
J: TRBJ2-3
D: TRBD2
DNA: TGTGCCAGCAGCGTTAGCGGGAGTTGGGCAGATACGCAGTATTTT
CDR3: CASSVSGSWADTQYF

V: TRBV7-9
size: few
J: TRBJ1-4
D: TRBD1
DNA: TGTGCCAGCAGCCCCTCCGGGACAGGGGGCGAAAAACTGTTTTTT
CDR3: CASSPSGTGGEKLFF

V: TRBV18
size: -
J: TRBJ1-2
D: -
DNA: TGTGCCAGCTCACCAACAGGTATGGATCGCGGCTACACCTTC
CDR3: CASSPTGMDRGYTF

V: TRBV5-1
size: -
J: TRBJ2-5
D: -
DNA: TGCGCCAGCAGCTTGGAGGGGTCGGGGAGGCCAGATGGAGAGACCCAGTACTTC
CDR3: CASSLEGSGRPDGETQYF

V: TRBV19
size: -
J: TRBJ1-4
D: -
DNA: TGTGCCAGTACCTCGCGGGTAACTAATGAAAAACTGTTTTTT
CDR3: CASTSRVTNEKLFF

V: TRBV5-8
size: once
J: TRBJ1-5
D: -
DNA: TGTGCCAGCAGCCGTTTGGGGGCTCAGCCCCAGCATTTT
CDR3: CASSRLGAQPQHF

V: TRBV2
size: -
J: TRBJ1-6
D: -
DNA: TGTGCCAGCAGTGATTTCGGGGATAATTCACCCCTCCACTTT
CDR3: CASSDFGDNSPLHF

V: TRBV7-9
size: once
J: TRBJ1-2
D: TRBD1
DNA: TGTGCCAGTACAAGGACAGGGCATGGCTACACCTTC
CDR3: CASTRTGHGYTF

V: TRBV12-3/TRBV12-4
size: -
J: TRBJ2-1
D: TRBD2
DNA: TGTGCCAGCAGTTTAAGGGGAGGGGTGGAACAGTTCTTC
CDR3: CASSLRGGVEQFF

V: TRBV7-9
size: few
J: TRBJ2-3
D: TRBD2
DNA: TGTGCCAGCAGCTCCGGGACTAGCGGCACAGATACGCAGTATTTT
CDR3: CASSSGTSGTDTQYF

V: TRBV27
size: -
J: TRBJ1-2
D: TRBD1
DNA: TGTGCCAGCACCCCGGGAGGGGGCTCGAGAGGCTACACCTTC
CDR3: CASTPGGGSRGYTF

V: TRBV3-1/TRBV3-2
size: -
J: TRBJ2-5
D: TRBD2
DNA: TGTGCCAGCAGCCCCGGGGGGGAAGAGACCCAGTACTTC
CDR3: CASSPGGEETQYF

V: TRBV10-3
size: -
J: TRBJ2-7
D: -
DNA: TGTGCCATCAGTGAGATGGGTGGCCGCGGCACCTACGAGCAGTACTTC
CDR3: CAISEMGGRGTYEQYF

V: TRBV9
size: -
J: TRBJ2-2
D: TRBD1
DNA: TGTGCCAGCAGCACTCGGACAGGATTGGGCACCGGGGAGCTGTTTTTT
CDR3: CASSTRTGLGTGELFF

V: TRBV7-9
size: -
J: TRBJ2-5
D: -
DNA: TGTGCCAGCAGCTTAGCGTTTCAGGGGAGTAAAAGAGAGACCCAGTACTTC
CDR3: CASSLAFQGSKRETQYF

V: TRBV2
size: few
J: TRBJ1-2
D: TRBD1
DNA: TGTGCCAGCAGTGAAACGGACAGGGCCATAGGTGGCTACACCTTC
CDR3: CASSETDRAIGGYTF

V: TRBV6-5
size: -
J: TRBJ2-2
D: TRBD1
DNA: TGTGCCAGCAGGGGGACAGGGTTTACCGGGGAGCTGTTTTTT
CDR3: CASRGTGFTGELFF

V: TRBV30
size: -
J: TRBJ2-2
D: TRBD1
DNA: TGTGCCTGGAGTGAGGACAGGGGATTTACGAACACCGGGGAGCTGTTTTTT
CDR3: CAWSEDRGFTNTGELFF

V: TRBV29-1
size: -
J: TRBJ1-5
D: -
DNA: TGCAGCGTTGAAGCTGAGGAGAATCAGCCCCAGCATTTT
CDR3: CSVEAEENQPQHF

V: TRBV10-3
size: -
J: TRBJ1-1
D: -
DNA: TGTGCCATCAGTGACCCTAGTTTGGCTGGTGAAGCTTTCTTT
CDR3: CAISDPSLAGEAFF

V: TRBV7-9
size: few
J: TRBJ2-7
D: TRBD2
DNA: TGTGCCAGCACCCTAGGGACTAGCACTAACGAGCAGTACTTC
CDR3: CASTLGTSTNEQYF